Presented here are 15 T cell receptor beta chains from one specimen sequenced in a study of beta chain features in type 1 diabetes. Study-level findings and limits: Within each of all four CD4+ subsets, Type 1 diabetes patients had TCRB CDR3s that were moderately but significantly shorter.

As every portion of the isolated RNA was reverse transcribed, the sequencing read expressed TCRB transcripts. Produced via immunoSEQ multiplex PCR; TCRdb's table is partial and in-frame only. This table has about 360,000 clones, roughly an eighth appearing once. These receptors' targets are unknown. Sequenced material: naive CD4+ T cells from blood. Source of these receptors: a woman between 18 and 29 years old with type 1 diabetes.

This clone was observed a few times. The chain is built from TRBV19 and TRBJ2-3; 10 bases are a match to TRBD2. The CDR3 is 14 amino acids. V gave up 1 base and J gave up 8 bases; unmatched junction bases: 3. The germline gives CDR1 LNHDA, CDR2 SQIVND (reference sequence). The CDR3 loop reads CASSIGASGSTQYF. Written as DNA, the CDR3 is TGTGCCAGTAGTATAGGGGCTAGCGGGAGTACGCAGTATTTT. Full variable domain (missing parts from reference TRBV19 and TRBJ2-3): DGGITQSPKYLFRKEGQNVTLSCEQNLNHDAMYWYRQDPGQGLRLIYYSQIVNDFQKGDIAEGYSVSREKKESFPLTVTSAQKNPTAFYLCASSIGASGSTQYFGPGTRLTVL.

The chain links TRBV4-1 to TRBJ2-7; TRBD2 agrees at 7 bases. J gave up 4 bases and V 1 base, and 4 bases lay outside the gene matches. The CDR3 covers 14 residues. CDR1 and CDR2 from the germline V gene are MGHRA and YSYEKL. Written as DNA, the CDR3 is TGCGCCAGCAGCCAAGGGGAGGGCCTTTACGAGCAGTACTTC. Its translation: CASSQGEGLYEQYF.

This clone was observed a handful of times. J is TRBJ2-7 and V is TRBV29-1; 8 positions match TRBD1. Germline CDR1 SQVTM, CDR2 ANQGSEA. With 4 bases clipped from V and 5 bases from J, the junction kept 10 bases outside the gene matches. The CDR3 has 14 residues. CDR3 coding DNA: TGCAGCGTTGGGGGGCGACAGGGGATCGACGAGCAGTACTTC. It is translated as CSVGGRQGIDEQYF.

Only a few counts were recorded for this clone. The rearrangement joins TRBV30 to TRBJ2-3; D is unresolved. The CDR3 contains 14 residues. Looked up from germline, CDR1 is GTSNPN and CDR2 is SVGIG (reference sequence). The V end was cut by 0 bases, the J end by 3 bases, with 10 bases between. The chain's CDR3 is CAWSVSRRTDTQYF. The CDR3 nucleotides are TGTGCCTGGAGTGTCTCTAGGCGGACAGATACGCAGTATTTT. The variable domain in full, with the rest retrieved from reference TRBV30 and TRBJ2-3, is SQTIHQWPATLVQPVGSPLSLECTVEGTSNPNLYWYRQAAGRGLQLLFYSVGIGQISSEVPQNLSASRPQDRQFILSSKKLLLSDSGFYLCAWSVSRRTDTQYFGPGTRLTVL.

The sample holds a few counts of this clone. The chain employs TRBV5-1 and TRBJ2-1; TRBD2 is a possible D gene (5 bases). The CDR3 loop spans 16 amino acids. Germline V gene data show CDR1 as SGHRS and CDR2 as YFSETQ. V lost 0 bases, J lost 6 bases, and 16 bases lay in between. The CDR3 coding sequence is TGCGCCAGCAGCTTGGTATCCGGGTCCGGAGGCAATGAGCAGTTCTTC. This translates into CASSLVSGSGGNEQFF.

The chain uses TRBV6-7 and TRBJ2-6; D perhaps matches TRBD1 (5 bases). TRBV6-7 is designated an ORF whose function remains uncertain. The V end was cut by 5 bases, the J end by 0 bases, with 14 bases between. The CDR3 spans 17 residues. CDR3 DNA: TGTGCCAGCAGTCCGCGACAGCGAACCTCTGGGGCCAACGTCCTGACTTTC. Its translation is CASSPRQRTSGANVLTF.

V and J are TRBV11-3 and TRBJ2-3; possible D gene TRBD2, 5 bases. Trimming stripped 1 base from V and 4 bases from J, with 6 bases between. The CDR3 runs to 13 residues. Germline CDR1 SGHNT, CDR2 YENEEA. Here the CDR3 reads CASSLARADTQYF. The CDR3 DNA is TGTGCCAGCAGCTTAGCGAGGGCAGATACGCAGTATTTT.

The chain recombines TRBV7-2 with TRBJ1-5, with a tentative D call TRBD1 (5 bases). The CDR3 has 16 residues. Looked up from germline, CDR1 is SGHTA and CDR2 is FQGNSA. With 1 base removed from V and 9 bases from J, the gap between germline ends came to 19 bases. The CDR3 region has the DNA TGTGCCAGCAGCTTAGGGGGGGGGTCTAGGCTGAGGCCCCAGCATTTT. Its protein product is CASSLGGGSRLRPQHF.

The chain links TRBV7-2 to TRBJ1-2; D unresolved. From germline, CDR1 is SGHTA and CDR2 FQGNSA. CDR3 length: 12 amino acids. V shed 2 bases and J shed 6 bases, with 7 bases lying between them. CDR3 sequence reads: CASSLSGNGYTF. Here the CDR3 DNA reads TGTGCCAGCAGCTTATCCGGTAATGGCTACACCTTC.

The V call is TRBV7-3, the J call TRBJ2-3, with D possibly matching TRBD2 (6 bases). V shed 5 bases and J shed 7 bases, with 13 bases lying between them. Germline CDR1 and CDR2: SGHTA and FQGTGA. The CDR3 contains 13 residues. The CDR3 sequence: CASSPGGVNTQYF. Here the CDR3 DNA reads TGTGCCAGCAGCCCAGGCGGGGTGAATACGCAGTATTTT.

This clone showed up just a few times. The gene calls are TRBV30 and TRBJ2-2; D is unclear. The CDR3 totals 14 residues. Germline V gives CDR1 GTSNPN, CDR2 SVGIG (reference sequence). Between the trimmed V and J ends, which lost 1 base and 2 bases, there was a span of 8 bases. The CDR3 DNA sequence: TGTGCCTGGAGTGGAGTAAAAAACACCGGGGAGCTGTTTTTT. Its translation is CAWSGVKNTGELFF.

This sequence joins TRBV5-1 and TRBJ2-7; 7 bases are shared with TRBD1. Germline V gene sequence: CDR1 SGHRS, CDR2 YFSETQ. The V segment lost 0 bases and the J segment 6 bases; nucleotides outside the gene matches: 6. The CDR3 sequence is 14 residues long. CDR3 in amino acids: CASSLEDRRSEQYF. In nucleotides, the CDR3 is TGCGCCAGCAGCTTGGAGGACAGGAGGTCCGAGCAGTACTTC. Supplemented by reference TRBV5-1 and TRBJ2-7, the full variable domain reads KAGVTQTPRYLIKTRGQQVTLSCSPISGHRSVSWYQQTPGQGLQFLFEYFSETQRNKGNFPGRFSGRQFSNSRSEMNVSTLELGDSALYLCASSLEDRRSEQYFGPGTRLTVT.

The rearrangement joins TRBV28 to TRBJ2-4; tentative D call: TRBD1 (5 bases). Germline CDR1 MDHEN, CDR2 SYDVKM. Trimming removed 8 bases at V and 0 bases at J, with 14 bases between. The CDR3 has 15 amino acids. The DNA for the CDR3 is TGTGCCAGCGGGCCTCTAGGGGTAGCCAAAAACATTCAGTACTTC. Its protein product is CASGPLGVAKNIQYF. The full variable domain, rest sourced from reference TRBV28 and TRBJ2-4, is DVKVTQSSRYLVKRTGEKVFLECVQDMDHENMFWYRQDPGLGLRLIYFSYDVKMKEKGDIPEGYSVSREKKERFSLILESASTNQTSMYLCASGPLGVAKNIQYFGAGTRLSVL.

This chain joins TRBV27 and TRBJ2-7; D uncertain. The CDR3 covers 15 residues. Germline V gene data show CDR1 as MNHEY and CDR2 as SMNVEV (reference sequence). V dropped 1 base and J dropped 0 bases, with 10 bases sitting between them. The CDR3 coding sequence is TGTGCCAGCAGTTTATGGGCAGGCGCCTCCTACGAGCAGTACTTC. As protein: CASSLWAGASYEQYF.

This clone appeared a few times. The V call is TRBV18, the J call TRBJ2-1; 14 bases are shared with TRBD2. The germline gives CDR1 KGHSH, CDR2 LQKENI. Trimming took 6 bases from V and 3 from J; bases not matched to a gene: 7. This CDR3 spans 17 amino acids. This chain's CDR3 is CASSPGLAGVFYNEQFF. The CDR3 DNA reads as TGTGCCAGCTCGCCGGGACTAGCGGGAGTCTTCTACAATGAGCAGTTCTTC.